These T cell receptor beta chains were read from a single sample in a study of blood T cell repertoires in COVID-19. The repertoire was sequenced with immunoSEQ multiplex PCR; TCRdb's copy has only in-frame clones and lacks some. The sample includes 60,000 or so clones, 75% to 85% seen only once; the top ten take about 17%. Sequencing was carried out using peripheral blood. These receptors were taken from a human donor in a cohort sampled during active COVID-19. Both conserved end residues are part of each CDR3. D genes are given only for firm matches. Clone size is given for some rows only: seen once, a few or many times, or a class if the clone is expanded.

.,TRBV19,.,TRBJ2-5,TGTGCCAGTAGTACAGGGGTGGGAGAAGAGACCCAGTACTTC,CASSTGVGEETQYF
.,TRBV6-5,.,TRBJ1-2,TGTGCCAGCAGGGGGCGAGGTCGGGGCTACACCTTC,CASRGRGRGYTF
.,TRBV5-4,many,TRBJ1-1,TGTGCCAGCAGCCCGTCCCCGGGACAAGAAGCTTTCTTT,CASSPSPGQEAFF
TRBD2,TRBV11-3,few,TRBJ2-2,TGTGCCAGCAGCCGTAGCGGGGGGGCCGCCGGGGAGCTGTTTTTT,CASSRSGGAAGELFF
TRBD1,TRBV13,.,TRBJ1-6,TGTGCCAGCAGCCTTGACAGGGCTAATTCACCCCTCCACTTT,CASSLDRANSPLHF
.,TRBV4-3,.,TRBJ2-3,TGCGCCAGCAGCCAAGTTTACAGGGCACACACAGATACGCAGTATTTT,CASSQVYRAHTDTQYF
.,TRBV19,.,TRBJ2-3,TGTGCCAGTAATGTGGCAATCGGGACAGATACGCAGTATTTT,CASNVAIGTDTQYF
TRBD1,TRBV6-5,.,TRBJ2-2,TGTGCCAGCAGTTGGGACAGGGCGTTCGGGGAGCTGTTTTTT,CASSWDRAFGELFF
TRBD2,TRBV6-1,once,TRBJ2-2,TGTGCCAGCAGTGAACGAGCGGGGGCGAACACCGGGGAGCTGTTTTTT,CASSERAGANTGELFF
TRBD1,TRBV19,.,TRBJ1-3,TGTGCCAGTAGACCGACTGGACAGGCTGGAAACACCATATATTTT,CASRPTGQAGNTIYF
TRBD2,TRBV19,.,TRBJ2-5,TGTGCCAGTAGCCAACTAGCGGGGGGGAGGGAGACCCAGTACTTC,CASSQLAGGRETQYF
.,TRBV9,.,TRBJ2-2,TGTGCCAGCACCCAGGGTAACACCGGGGAGCTGTTTTTT,CASTQGNTGELFF
TRBD1,TRBV9,few,TRBJ2-3,TGTGCCAGCAGCACTAGACAGGGAACAGATACGCAGTATTTT,CASSTRQGTDTQYF
TRBD1,TRBV4-3,.,TRBJ1-4,TGCGCCAGCAGCCAAGATCCGTGGACAGGGGGCACTAATGAAAAACTGTTTTTT,CASSQDPWTGGTNEKLFF